The source of this T cell receptor (beta chain) is a study of spatial heterogeneity in lung cancer. This clonotype was seen once. TCRdb analysed the 5' RACE reads with MiXCR anew, one entry per CDR3 protein. Of roughly 400 distinct CDR3 sequences detected, about a fifth appear once; the ten largest clones hold about 20%. There are 13 residues in the CDR3. Germline V gene sequence: CDR1 SGHKS, CDR2 YYEKEE (reference sequence). Deletions cut 4 bases from V and 3 bases from J, with 7 bases between. Time point in this sample: sample taken at primary tumor resection. Unsorted samples of tumor, nontumor lung or frozen PBMC had their whole RNA sequenced.

The J gene is TRBJ2-2, the V gene TRBV5-5, with D hard to call. The material was normal lung tissue next to the tumor, obtained at surgery. The sequence came from a male donor with early-stage non-small cell lung cancer. CDR3: CASSPTDTGELFF. DNA of the CDR3: TGTGCCAGCAGCCCCACGGACACCGGGGAGCTGTTTTTT.